Below are 18 T cell receptor beta chains sequenced from a single sample in a study of regulatory dendritic cells for organ transplantation. The protocol was immunoSEQ multiplex PCR, while the TCRdb copy is restricted to in-frame clones and leaves out a portion. The sample includes 25,000 to 35,000 clones, roughly four fifths seen only once; the top ten take approximately 0.1%. Sequences were obtained from naive CD4+ T cells from blood. Indicated subset: CD45RA+ naive T cells. The receptors originated from a human donor in good health.

The CDR3 nucleotides are TGCGCCAGCAGCTCCGGGACTCAGCGATCAGAGACCCAGTACTTC. Amino acid sequence: CASSSGTQRSETQYF. The V gene is TRBV5-1, the J gene TRBJ2-5; D may be TRBD2 (6 bases). The V and J ends lost 3 bases and 4 bases respectively, with 16 bases between them. Germline V gene data show CDR1 as SGHRS and CDR2 as YFSETQ. This CDR3 has 15 amino acids. The full variable domain, completed using reference TRBV5-1 and TRBJ2-5, is KAGVTQTPRYLIKTRGQQVTLSCSPISGHRSVSWYQQTPGQGLQFLFEYFSETQRNKGNFPGRFSGRQFSNSRSEMNVSTLELGDSALYLCASSSGTQRSETQYFGPGTRLLVL.

The gene calls are TRBV10-2 and TRBJ1-3; 7 positions match TRBD1. V lost 6 bases and J lost 3; bases outside the gene matches: 2. Looked up from germline, CDR1 is WSHSY and CDR2 is SAAADI. This CDR3 is 13 amino acids long. The CDR3 loop reads CASRGGGGNTIYF. DNA for the CDR3: TGCGCCAGCAGAGGGGGCGGTGGAAACACCATATATTTT.

CDR3 protein: CASSLGQGIYNEQFF. The DNA of the CDR3 is TGTGCCAGCAGCTTGGGACAGGGGATATACAATGAGCAGTTCTTC. The chain uses TRBV7-8 and TRBJ2-1, with 10 bases matching TRBD1. The J segment lost 4 bases and the V segment lost 3 bases, leaving 3 bases of the junction unmatched. This CDR3 region has 15 residues. CDR1 is SGHVS and CDR2 is FQNEAQ in the germline V gene.

This clone was detected only a few times. The chain carries TRBV13 and TRBJ1-3; D gene uncertain. The CDR3 is 13 residues long. V lost 5 bases to trimming and J lost 2 bases, with 7 bases between them. The germline V gene has CDR1 PRHDT and CDR2 FYEKMQ (reference sequence). The CDR3 bases are TGTGCCAGCAGCCCACACGCTGGAAACACCATATATTTT. This encodes CASSPHAGNTIYF.

The genes are TRBV7-8 and TRBJ2-2; D remains unclear. There are 12 residues in the CDR3. Trimming removed 8 bases from V and 4 bases from J, with 8 bases in between. Per germline, CDR1 SGHVS and CDR2 FQNEAQ. CDR3 in DNA: TGTGCCAGCGTCTTTCTCACCGGGGAGCTGTTTTTT. Amino acid sequence: CASVFLTGELFF.

This chain joins TRBV7-2 and TRBJ1-2; 10 nucleotides match TRBD1. Per the germline V gene, CDR1 is SGHTA and CDR2 is FQGNSA. CDR3 length: 17 amino acids. J was trimmed by 6 bases and V by 0 bases; bases with no gene match: 10. The CDR3 nucleotides read TGTGCCAGCAGCTTAGCCTACCTCGGACAGGGGGGGGATGGCTACACCTTC. Translating gives CASSLAYLGQGGDGYTF.

The CDR3 region has the DNA TGTGCCAGCAGCTTAAACCCCACGGGGCAGTTCTTC. This sequence encodes CASSLNPTGQFF. This chain links TRBV7-8 with TRBJ2-1, with unresolved D. Looked up from germline, CDR1 is SGHVS and CDR2 is FQNEAQ. The CDR3 loop spans 12 amino acids. V was pared by 2 bases and J by 12 bases, with 11 bases between.

The V and J genes are TRBV2 and TRBJ1-1; D gene uncertain. Germline lookup yields CDR1 SNHLY and CDR2 FYNNEI. Trimming pared 7 bases from V and 2 bases from J, leaving 14 bases between. The CDR3 totals 14 residues. CDR3: CASKIGSVNTEAFF. The DNA of the CDR3 is TGTGCCAGCAAGATCGGGTCGGTTAACACTGAAGCTTTCTTT.

The rearrangement joins TRBV2 to TRBJ1-5, with D possibly matching TRBD1 (6 bases). Germline V gene lookup returns CDR1 SNHLY and CDR2 FYNNEI. This CDR3 has 15 amino acids. Trimming cost V 1 base and J 0 bases, with 7 bases left between them. The CDR3 DNA follows: TGTGCCAGCAGTGAAGGGACAGCTAGCAATCAGCCCCAGCATTTT. Its protein is CASSEGTASNQPQHF.

The chain has TRBV10-3 and TRBJ1-5; 9 bases are a match to TRBD1. Germline CDR1 reads ENHRY; CDR2 reads SYGVKD. Germline trimming cut 4 bases from V and 0 bases from J; bases unmatched to any gene: 1. The CDR3 has 15 residues. The CDR3 nucleotides read TGTGCCATCAGTGGGACAGGGGATAGCAATCAGCCCCAGCATTTT. Translation gives CAISGTGDSNQPQHF.

This rearrangement joins TRBV7-8 to TRBJ1-2; 8 bases are a match to TRBD1. This CDR3 region has 14 residues. V shed 5 bases and J 3 bases; nucleotides not matched to a gene: 5. Per germline, CDR1 SGHVS and CDR2 FQNEAQ. CDR3 sequence reads: CASSLDRGDYGYTF. Written as DNA, the CDR3 is TGTGCCAGCAGCCTCGACAGGGGTGACTATGGCTACACCTTC. Combining the CDR3 with reference TRBV7-8 and TRBJ1-2 gives the whole variable domain GAGVSQSPRYKVAKRGQDVALRCDPISGHVSLFWYQQALGQGPEFLTYFQNEAQLDKSGLPSDRFFAERPEGSVSTLKIQRTQQEDSAVYLCASSLDRGDYGYTFGSGTRLTVV.

The chain is built from TRBV10-3 and TRBJ2-7; the match to TRBD1 covers 9 bases. V dropped 4 bases and J dropped 7; count of bases not matched to a gene: 5. CDR1 and CDR2 from the germline V gene are ENHRY and SYGVKD. The CDR3 totals 13 residues. The CDR3 spells CAISGTGEAEQYF. Here the CDR3 DNA reads TGTGCCATCAGTGGGACAGGGGAAGCAGAGCAGTACTTC.

On this clone itself: A read error may account for a junction end that differs from germline. The same CDR3 also results from other DNA sequences found in this sample. V is TRBV5-1 and J is TRBJ2-7; 9 bases align to TRBD1. The germline CDR1 and CDR2 sequences are SGHRS and YFSETQ. CDR3 length: 16 amino acids. The CDR3 DNA sequence: TGCGCCAGCAGCCTTCGGACAGGGGTGACCACCTATGAGCAGTACTTC. Protein sequence: CASSLRTGVTTYEQYF.

This clone was seen only once. The rearrangement links TRBV11-2 to TRBJ2-1; TRBD1 matches 7 bases. Germline V gene sequence: CDR1 SGHAT, CDR2 FQNNGV. The CDR3 totals 16 residues. The trim removed 6 bases at V and 6 bases at J, leaving 14 bases unmatched. CDR3 protein: CASSLTAGTVFNEQFF. The CDR3 bases are TGTGCCAGCAGTCTCACAGCCGGGACAGTTTTCAATGAGCAGTTCTTC.

The chain links TRBV5-1 to TRBJ1-2, with 7 positions matching TRBD1. Losses at the gene ends were 4 bases for V and 0 bases for J; bases not matched to a gene: 3. This CDR3 has 14 residues. The V gene's germline CDR1 is SGHRS and CDR2 YFSETQ. The CDR3 sequence is CASSQDRSNYGYTF. Written as DNA, the CDR3 is TGCGCCAGCAGCCAGGACAGGTCTAACTATGGCTACACCTTC.

This clone occurred once. The chain carries TRBV7-3 and TRBJ2-1, with 11 bases that match TRBD2. CDR3 length equals 16 residues. The ends lost 1 base at V and 6 bases at J; junction bases unmatched: 5. Germline V gene lookup returns CDR1 SGHTA and CDR2 FQGTGA. The CDR3 protein is CASSLIGTSGVNEQFF. The CDR3 DNA follows: TGTGCCAGCAGCTTAATCGGGACTAGCGGTGTCAATGAGCAGTTCTTC.

The rearrangement uses TRBV5-4 and TRBJ1-1; possible D gene TRBD1, 5 bases. Germline V gene data show CDR1 as SGHNT and CDR2 as YYREEE (reference sequence). The CDR3 consists of 14 residues. Trimming stripped 0 bases from V and 5 bases from J, with 11 bases between. The CDR3: CASSLGQPVTEAFF. The DNA of the CDR3 is TGTGCCAGCAGCTTGGGACAGCCGGTGACTGAAGCTTTCTTT. Based on the CDR3 plus reference TRBV5-4 and TRBJ1-1, the full variable domain is ETGVTQSPTHLIKTRGQQVTLRCSSQSGHNTVSWYQQALGQGPQFIFQYYREEENGRGNFPPRFSGLQFPNYSSELNVNALELDDSALYLCASSLGQPVTEAFFGQGTRLTVV.

V usage is TRBV5-1 and J usage is TRBJ1-4; TRBD1 is a possible D gene (6 bases). V lost 0 bases, J lost 5 bases, and 8 bases lay in between. The CDR3 length is 14 residues. Looked up from germline, CDR1 is SGHRS and CDR2 is YFSETQ. CDR3 sequence: CASSLAGGNEKLFF. The CDR3 bases are TGCGCCAGCAGCTTGGCGGGGGGCAATGAAAAACTGTTTTTT.